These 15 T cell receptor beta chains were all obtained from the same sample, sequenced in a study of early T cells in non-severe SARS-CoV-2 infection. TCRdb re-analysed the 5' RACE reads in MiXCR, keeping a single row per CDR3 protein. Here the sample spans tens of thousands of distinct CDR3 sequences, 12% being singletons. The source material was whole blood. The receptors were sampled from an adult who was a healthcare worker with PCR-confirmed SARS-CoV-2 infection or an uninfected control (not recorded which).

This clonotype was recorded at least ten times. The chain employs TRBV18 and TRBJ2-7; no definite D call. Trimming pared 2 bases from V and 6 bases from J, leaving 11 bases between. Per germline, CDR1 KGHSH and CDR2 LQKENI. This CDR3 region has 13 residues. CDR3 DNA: TGTGCCAGCTCACCAGACCCATCGGGCGAGCAGTACTTC. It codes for CASSPDPSGEQYF.

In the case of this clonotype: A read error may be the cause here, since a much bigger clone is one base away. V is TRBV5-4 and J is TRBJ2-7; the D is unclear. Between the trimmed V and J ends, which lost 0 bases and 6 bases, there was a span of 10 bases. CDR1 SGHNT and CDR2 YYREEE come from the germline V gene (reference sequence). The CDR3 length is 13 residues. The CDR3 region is CASSLGVSCEQYF. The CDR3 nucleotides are TGTGCCAGCAGCTTGGGTGTCAGCTGCGAGCAGTACTTC.

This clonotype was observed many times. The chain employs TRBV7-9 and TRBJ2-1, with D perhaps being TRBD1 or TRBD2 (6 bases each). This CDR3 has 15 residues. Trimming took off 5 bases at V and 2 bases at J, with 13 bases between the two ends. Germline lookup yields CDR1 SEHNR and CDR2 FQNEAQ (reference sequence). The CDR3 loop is CASSPVGGAYNEQFF. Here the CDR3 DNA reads TGTGCCAGCAGCCCCGTGGGGGGCGCCTACAATGAGCAGTTCTTC.

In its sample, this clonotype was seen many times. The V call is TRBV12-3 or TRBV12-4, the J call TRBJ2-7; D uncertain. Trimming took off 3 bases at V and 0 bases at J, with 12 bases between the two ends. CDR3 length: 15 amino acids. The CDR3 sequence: CASSFGDQSSYEQYF. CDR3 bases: TGTGCCAGCAGTTTTGGGGATCAGAGCTCCTACGAGCAGTACTTC.

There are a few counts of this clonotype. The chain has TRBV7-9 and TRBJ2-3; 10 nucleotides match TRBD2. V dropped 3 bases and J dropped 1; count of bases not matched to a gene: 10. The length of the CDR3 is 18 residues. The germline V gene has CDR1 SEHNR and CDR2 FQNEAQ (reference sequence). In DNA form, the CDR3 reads TGTGCCAGCAGCTTCGGAGCGGGGGGGCCTGCTGGCACAGATACGCAGTATTTT. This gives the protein CASSFGAGGPAGTDTQYF.

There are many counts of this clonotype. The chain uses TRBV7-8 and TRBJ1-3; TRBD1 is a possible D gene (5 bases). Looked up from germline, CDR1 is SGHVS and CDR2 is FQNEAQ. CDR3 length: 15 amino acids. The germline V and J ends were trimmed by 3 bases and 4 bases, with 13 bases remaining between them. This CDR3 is CASSFQAAGGNTIYF. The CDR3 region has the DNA TGTGCCAGCAGCTTCCAAGCGGCAGGGGGAAACACCATATATTTT.

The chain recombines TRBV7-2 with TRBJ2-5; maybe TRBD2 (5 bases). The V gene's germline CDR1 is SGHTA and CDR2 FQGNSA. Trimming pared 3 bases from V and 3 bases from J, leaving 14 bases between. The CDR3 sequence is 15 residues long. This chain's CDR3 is CASSLVFFGKETQYF. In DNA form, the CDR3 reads TGTGCCAGCAGCTTGGTATTTTTCGGGAAAGAGACCCAGTACTTC. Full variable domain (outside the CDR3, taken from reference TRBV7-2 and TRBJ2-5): GAGVSQSPSNKVTEKGKDVELRCDPISGHTALYWYRQSLGQGLEFLIYFQGNSAPDKSGLPSDRFSAERTGGSVSTLTIQRTQQEDSAVYLCASSLVFFGKETQYFGPGTRLLVL.

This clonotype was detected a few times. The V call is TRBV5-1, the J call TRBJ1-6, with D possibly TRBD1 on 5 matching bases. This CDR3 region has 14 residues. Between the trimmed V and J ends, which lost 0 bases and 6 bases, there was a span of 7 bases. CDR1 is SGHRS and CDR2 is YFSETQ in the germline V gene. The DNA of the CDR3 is TGCGCCAGCAGCTTGGGACAGACTAATTCACCCCTCCACTTT. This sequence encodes CASSLGQTNSPLHF.

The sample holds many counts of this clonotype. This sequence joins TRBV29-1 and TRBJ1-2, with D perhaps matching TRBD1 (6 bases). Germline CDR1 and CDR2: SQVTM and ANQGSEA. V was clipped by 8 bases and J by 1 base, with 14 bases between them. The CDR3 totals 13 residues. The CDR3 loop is CSSRDTRNYGYTF. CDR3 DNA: TGCAGCTCCCGGGACACGCGTAACTATGGCTACACCTTC.

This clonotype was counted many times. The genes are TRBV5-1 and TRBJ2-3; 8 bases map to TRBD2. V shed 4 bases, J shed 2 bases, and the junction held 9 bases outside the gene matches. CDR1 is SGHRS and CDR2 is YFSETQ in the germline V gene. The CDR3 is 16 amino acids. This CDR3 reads CASSPSARGATDTQYF. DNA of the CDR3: TGCGCCAGCAGCCCTTCGGCGCGGGGGGCCACAGATACGCAGTATTTT.

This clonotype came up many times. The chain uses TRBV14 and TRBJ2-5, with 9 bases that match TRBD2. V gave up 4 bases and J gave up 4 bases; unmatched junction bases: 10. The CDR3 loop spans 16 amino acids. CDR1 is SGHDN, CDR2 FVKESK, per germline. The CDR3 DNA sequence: TGTGCCAGCAGCCCCGTCAGCGGGGGGCCTCGAGAGACCCAGTACTTC. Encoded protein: CASSPVSGGPRETQYF.

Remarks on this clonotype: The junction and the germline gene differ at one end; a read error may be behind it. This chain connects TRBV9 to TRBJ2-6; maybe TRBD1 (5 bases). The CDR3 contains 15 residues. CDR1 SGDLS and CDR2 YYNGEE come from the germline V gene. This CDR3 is CASKGTPSGANVLTF. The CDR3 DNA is TGTGCCAGCAAAGGAACTCCCTCTGGGGCTAACGTCCTGACTTTC.

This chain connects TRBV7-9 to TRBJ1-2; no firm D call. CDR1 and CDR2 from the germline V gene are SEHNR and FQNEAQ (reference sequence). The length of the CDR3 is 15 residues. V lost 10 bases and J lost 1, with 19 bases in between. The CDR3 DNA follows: TGTGCCACCAGATCATCGAGGGATCGTAACTATGGCTACACCTTC. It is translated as CATRSSRDRNYGYTF.

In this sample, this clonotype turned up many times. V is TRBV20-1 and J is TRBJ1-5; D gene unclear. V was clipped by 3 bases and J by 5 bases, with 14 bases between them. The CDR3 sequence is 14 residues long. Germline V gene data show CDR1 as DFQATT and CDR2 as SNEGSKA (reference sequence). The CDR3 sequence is CSASRGKVDQPQHF. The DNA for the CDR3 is TGCAGTGCTAGTCGAGGGAAGGTGGATCAGCCCCAGCATTTT.

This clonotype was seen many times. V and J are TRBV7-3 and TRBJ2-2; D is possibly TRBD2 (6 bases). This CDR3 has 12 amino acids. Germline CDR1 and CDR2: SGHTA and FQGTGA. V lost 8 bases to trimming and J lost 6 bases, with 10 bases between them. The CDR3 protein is CASAERAGELFF. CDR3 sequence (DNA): TGTGCCAGCGCGGAGCGGGCCGGGGAGCTGTTTTTT.